The rows below give T cell receptor beta chains drawn from one sample of a study of T cells expressing NK-cell markers. TCRdb re-called the 5' RACE reads, yielding one record per CDR3 amino acid sequence without DNA. This specimen shows 300,000 to 500,000 distinct CDR3 sequences; the ten leading clones hold over 8.5%. The material sequenced was blood T cells: a sorted CD56 or NKG2C T cell subset, CD4+ or CD8+ T cells, or bulk PBMC T cells (not recorded which). Every receptor here comes from a woman between 45 and 65 years old in good health. CDR3s include the opening cysteine and the closing phenylalanine or tryptophan. Each record gives: V gene, J gene, CDR3 protein.

v_call: TRBV4-1
j_call: TRBJ1-4
cdr3_aa: CASSPRIQRTTNEKLFF

v_call: TRBV5-6
j_call: TRBJ2-2
cdr3_aa: CASSLSFGPAGGTGELFF

v_call: TRBV3-1
j_call: TRBJ2-7
cdr3_aa: CASRSGSYEQYF

v_call: TRBV20-1
j_call: TRBJ2-1
cdr3_aa: CSARGPRGRPNEQFF

v_call: TRBV20-1
j_call: TRBJ2-3
cdr3_aa: CSAQHRTDTQYF

v_call: TRBV18
j_call: TRBJ2-5
cdr3_aa: CASSRAEMGETQYF

v_call: TRBV11-3
j_call: TRBJ2-1
cdr3_aa: CASSLAGAVLTNEQFF

v_call: TRBV29-1
j_call: TRBJ2-7
cdr3_aa: CSVHGLAGEGEQYF

v_call: TRBV12-3/TRBV12-4
j_call: TRBJ2-7
cdr3_aa: CASSIYRDEQYF

v_call: TRBV4-1
j_call: TRBJ2-5
cdr3_aa: CASSQGWTIQETQYF

v_call: TRBV2
j_call: TRBJ2-2
cdr3_aa: CASRVKTGELFF

v_call: TRBV11-3
j_call: TRBJ2-1
cdr3_aa: CASTRLAGAAEQFF

v_call: TRBV5-1
j_call: TRBJ2-1
cdr3_aa: CASRNLAGNFNEQFF

v_call: TRBV28
j_call: TRBJ1-1
cdr3_aa: CASSRDRAEAFF

v_call: TRBV12-3/TRBV12-4
j_call: TRBJ2-1
cdr3_aa: CASSFGRRYNEQFF

v_call: TRBV3-1
j_call: TRBJ2-3
cdr3_aa: CASSPTTEGSDTQYF

v_call: TRBV20-1
j_call: TRBJ2-7
cdr3_aa: CSANSRDSLSYEQYF

v_call: TRBV6-6
j_call: TRBJ2-4
cdr3_aa: CASSYPGTSGPLAKNIQYF

v_call: TRBV20-1
j_call: TRBJ2-7
cdr3_aa: CSARGGGAVEQYF

v_call: TRBV5-1
j_call: TRBJ2-1
cdr3_aa: CASRATYNEQFF

v_call: TRBV5-1
j_call: TRBJ2-1
cdr3_aa: CASKLAGDNEQFF

v_call: TRBV12-3/TRBV12-4
j_call: TRBJ2-1
cdr3_aa: CASMVDRANEQFF

v_call: TRBV19
j_call: TRBJ2-2
cdr3_aa: CASRTESSFGELFF

v_call: TRBV12-5
j_call: TRBJ2-2
cdr3_aa: CASGLVTSGSRSGELFF

v_call: TRBV10-1
j_call: TRBJ2-2
cdr3_aa: CASSDRVSGELFF

v_call: TRBV24-1
j_call: TRBJ2-1
cdr3_aa: CATSGLAPNEQFF

v_call: TRBV5-6
j_call: TRBJ1-4
cdr3_aa: CASSLVQPNEKLFF

v_call: TRBV11-2
j_call: TRBJ2-1
cdr3_aa: CASSPSNRDGEYNEQFF

v_call: TRBV27
j_call: TRBJ2-7
cdr3_aa: CASRSGTSTTGRYEQYF

v_call: TRBV5-1
j_call: TRBJ2-4
cdr3_aa: CASSLAREVVPNIQYF

v_call: TRBV7-9
j_call: TRBJ2-1
cdr3_aa: CASSASQGNEQFF

v_call: TRBV5-1
j_call: TRBJ1-2
cdr3_aa: CASSKRQGALPGYTF